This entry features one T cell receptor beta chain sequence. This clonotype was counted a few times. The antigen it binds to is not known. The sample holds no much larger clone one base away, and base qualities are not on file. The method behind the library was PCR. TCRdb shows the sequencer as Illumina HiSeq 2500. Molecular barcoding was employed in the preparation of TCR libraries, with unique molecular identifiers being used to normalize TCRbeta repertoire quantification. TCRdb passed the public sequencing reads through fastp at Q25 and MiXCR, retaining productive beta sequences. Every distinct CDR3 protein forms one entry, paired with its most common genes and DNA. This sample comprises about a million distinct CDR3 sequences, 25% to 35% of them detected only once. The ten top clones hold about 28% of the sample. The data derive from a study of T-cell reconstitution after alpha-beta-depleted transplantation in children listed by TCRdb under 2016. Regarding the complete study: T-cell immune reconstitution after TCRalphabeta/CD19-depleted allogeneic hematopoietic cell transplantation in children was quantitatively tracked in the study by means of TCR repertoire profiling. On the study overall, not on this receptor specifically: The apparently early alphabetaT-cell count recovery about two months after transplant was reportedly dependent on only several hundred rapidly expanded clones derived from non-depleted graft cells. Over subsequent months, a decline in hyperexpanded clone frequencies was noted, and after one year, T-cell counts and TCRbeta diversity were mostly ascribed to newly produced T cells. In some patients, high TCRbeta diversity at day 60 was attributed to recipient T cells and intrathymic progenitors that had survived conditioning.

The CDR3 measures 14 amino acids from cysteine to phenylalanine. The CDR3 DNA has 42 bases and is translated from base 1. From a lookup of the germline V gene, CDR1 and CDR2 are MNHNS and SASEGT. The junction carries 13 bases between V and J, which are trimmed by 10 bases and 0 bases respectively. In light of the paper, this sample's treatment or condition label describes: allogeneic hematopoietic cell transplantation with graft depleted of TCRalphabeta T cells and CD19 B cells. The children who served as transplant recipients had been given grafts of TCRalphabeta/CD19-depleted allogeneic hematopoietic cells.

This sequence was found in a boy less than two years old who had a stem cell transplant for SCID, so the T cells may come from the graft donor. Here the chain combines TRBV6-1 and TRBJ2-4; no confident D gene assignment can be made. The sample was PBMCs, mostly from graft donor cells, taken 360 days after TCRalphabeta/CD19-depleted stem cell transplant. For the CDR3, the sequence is CATRAPLAKNIQYF. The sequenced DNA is TGTGCCACCCGGGCCCCCCTAGCCAAAAACATTCAGTACTTC.